This T cell receptor beta chain comes out of a study of spatial heterogeneity in lung cancer. In the library, each TCR cDNA molecule bore its own unique molecular identifier. Using its own MiXCR run on the 5' RACE reads, TCRdb lists one record per CDR3 protein. The sample consists of around 100,000 distinct CDR3 sequences, 11% of them appearing once. CDR3 length equals 12 residues. V shed 6 bases and J shed 5 bases, with 10 bases lying between them. Documented time point: blood at routine non-recurrence follow-up after resection. Frozen PBMC, nontumor lung or tumor provided whole RNA, which was sequenced unsorted.

This specimen consisted of PBMCs, obtained at follow-up. The sequence was collected from a female donor with early-stage non-small cell lung cancer. The genes are TRBV12-3 or TRBV12-4 and TRBJ2-5; no clear D. The CDR3 DNA reads as TGTGCCAGCAGCCGTGTTAGGGAGACCCAGTACTTC. This sequence encodes CASSRVRETQYF.